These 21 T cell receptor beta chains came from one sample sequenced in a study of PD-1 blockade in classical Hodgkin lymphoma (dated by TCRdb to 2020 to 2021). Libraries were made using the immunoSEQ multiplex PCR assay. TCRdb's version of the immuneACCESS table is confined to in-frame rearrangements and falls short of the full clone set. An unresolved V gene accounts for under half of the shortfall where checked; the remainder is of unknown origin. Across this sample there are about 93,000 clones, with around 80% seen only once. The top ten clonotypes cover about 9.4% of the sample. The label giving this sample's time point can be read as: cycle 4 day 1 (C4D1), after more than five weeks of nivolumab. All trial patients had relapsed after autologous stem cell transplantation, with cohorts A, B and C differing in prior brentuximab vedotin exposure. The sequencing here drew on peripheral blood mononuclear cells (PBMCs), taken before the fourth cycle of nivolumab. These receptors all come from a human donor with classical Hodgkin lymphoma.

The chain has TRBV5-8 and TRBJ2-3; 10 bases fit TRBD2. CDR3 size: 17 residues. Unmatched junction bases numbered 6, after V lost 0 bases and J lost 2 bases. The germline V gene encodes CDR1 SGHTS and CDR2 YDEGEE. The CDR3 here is CASSLASLAGVTDTQYF. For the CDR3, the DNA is TGTGCCAGCAGCTTGGCCTCGCTAGCGGGAGTCACAGATACGCAGTATTTT.

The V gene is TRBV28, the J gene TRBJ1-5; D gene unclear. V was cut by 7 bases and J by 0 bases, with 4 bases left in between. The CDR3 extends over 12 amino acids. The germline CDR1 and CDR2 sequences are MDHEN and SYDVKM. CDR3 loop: CASKVSNQPQHF. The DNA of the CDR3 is TGTGCCAGCAAGGTTAGCAATCAGCCCCAGCATTTT.

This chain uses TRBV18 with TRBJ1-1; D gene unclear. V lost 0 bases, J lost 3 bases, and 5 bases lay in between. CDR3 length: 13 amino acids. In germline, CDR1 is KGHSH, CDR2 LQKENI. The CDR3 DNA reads TGTGCCAGCTCACCACCCCCCTACACTGAAGCTTTCTTT. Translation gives CASSPPPYTEAFF.

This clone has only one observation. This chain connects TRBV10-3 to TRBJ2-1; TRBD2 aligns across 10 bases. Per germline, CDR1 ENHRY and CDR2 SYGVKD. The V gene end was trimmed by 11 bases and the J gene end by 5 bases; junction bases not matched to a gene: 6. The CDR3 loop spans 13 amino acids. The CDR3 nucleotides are TGTGCCTTAGGGACTAGCGAACACAATGAGCAGTTCTTC. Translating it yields CALGTSEHNEQFF.

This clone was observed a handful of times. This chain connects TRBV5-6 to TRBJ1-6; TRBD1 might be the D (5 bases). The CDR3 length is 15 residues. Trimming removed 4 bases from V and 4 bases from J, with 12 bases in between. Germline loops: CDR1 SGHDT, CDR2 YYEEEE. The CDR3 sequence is CASSPDRGYNSPLHF. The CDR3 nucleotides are TGTGCCAGCAGCCCGGACCGGGGGTATAATTCACCCCTCCACTTT.

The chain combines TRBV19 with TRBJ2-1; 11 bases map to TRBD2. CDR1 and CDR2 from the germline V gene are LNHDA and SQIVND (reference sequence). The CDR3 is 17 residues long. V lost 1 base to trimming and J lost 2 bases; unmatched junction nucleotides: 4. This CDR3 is CASSIVWGLAAYNEQFF. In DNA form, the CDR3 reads TGTGCCAGTAGTATAGTTTGGGGACTAGCGGCCTACAATGAGCAGTTCTTC.

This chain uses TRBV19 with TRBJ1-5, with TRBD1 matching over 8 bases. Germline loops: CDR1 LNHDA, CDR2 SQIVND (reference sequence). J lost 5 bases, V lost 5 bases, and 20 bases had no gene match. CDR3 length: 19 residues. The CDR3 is CASSGGTGGFTRYYQPQHF. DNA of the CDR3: TGTGCCAGTAGTGGGGGAACAGGGGGTTTCACCAGGTACTATCAGCCCCAGCATTTT.

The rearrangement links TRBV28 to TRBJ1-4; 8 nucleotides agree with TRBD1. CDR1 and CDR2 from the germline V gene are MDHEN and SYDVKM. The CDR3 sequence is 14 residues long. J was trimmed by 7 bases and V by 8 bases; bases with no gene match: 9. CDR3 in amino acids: CASYTRGRVEKLFF. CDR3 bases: TGTGCCAGCTACACCAGGGGGCGGGTTGAAAAACTGTTTTTT.

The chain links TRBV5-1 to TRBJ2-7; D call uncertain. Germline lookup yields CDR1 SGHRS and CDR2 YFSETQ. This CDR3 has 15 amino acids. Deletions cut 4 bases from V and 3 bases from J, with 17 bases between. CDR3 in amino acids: CASSLQTVGFYEQYF. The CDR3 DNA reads TGCGCCAGCAGCCTCCAAACCGTGGGGTTCTACGAGCAGTACTTC.

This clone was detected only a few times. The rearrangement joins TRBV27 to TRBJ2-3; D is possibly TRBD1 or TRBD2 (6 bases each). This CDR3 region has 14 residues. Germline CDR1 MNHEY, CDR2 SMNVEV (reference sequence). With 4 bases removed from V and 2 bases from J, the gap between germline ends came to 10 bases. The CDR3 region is CASSSWGATDTQYF. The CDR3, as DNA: TGTGCCAGCAGTTCGTGGGGGGCCACAGATACGCAGTATTTT.

The CDR3 region is CASTEGGYGSPLHF. The CDR3 region has the DNA TGTGCCAGCACCGAGGGGGGGTACGGATCACCCCTCCACTTT. This chain uses TRBV2 with TRBJ1-6; D may be TRBD1 (6 bases). Per the germline V gene, CDR1 is SNHLY and CDR2 is FYNNEI. This CDR3 comprises 14 residues. V was clipped by 7 bases and J by 10 bases, with 17 bases between them.

The CDR3 loop is CASSLPRDRGNEQFF. CDR3 sequence (DNA): TGTGCCAGCAGCTTGCCCCGAGACAGGGGCAATGAGCAGTTCTTC. The V call is TRBV5-4, the J call TRBJ2-1, with TRBD1 identical over 8 bases. With V trimmed by 1 base and J by 6 bases, 6 bases remained unmatched. This CDR3 has 15 residues. Germline V gene lookup returns CDR1 SGHNT and CDR2 YYREEE (reference sequence).

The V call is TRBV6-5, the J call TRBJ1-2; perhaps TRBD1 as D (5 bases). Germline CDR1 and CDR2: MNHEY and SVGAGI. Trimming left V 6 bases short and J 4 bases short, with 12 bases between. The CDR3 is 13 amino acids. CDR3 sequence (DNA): TGTGCCAGCAGCCTTCAGGGAGTCTATGGCTACACCTTC. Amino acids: CASSLQGVYGYTF.

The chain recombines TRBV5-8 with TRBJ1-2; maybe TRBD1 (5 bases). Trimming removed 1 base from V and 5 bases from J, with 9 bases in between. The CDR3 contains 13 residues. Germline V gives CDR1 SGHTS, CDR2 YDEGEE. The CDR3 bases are TGTGCCAGCAGCTTGCGGTCAGGGTATGGCTACACCTTC. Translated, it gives CASSLRSGYGYTF.

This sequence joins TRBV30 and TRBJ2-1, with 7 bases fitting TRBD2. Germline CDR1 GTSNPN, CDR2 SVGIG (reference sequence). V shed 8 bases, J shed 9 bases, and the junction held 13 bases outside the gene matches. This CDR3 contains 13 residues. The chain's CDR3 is CAGGVVLPGEQFF. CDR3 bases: TGTGCCGGGGGGGTGGTTCTCCCTGGTGAGCAGTTCTTC. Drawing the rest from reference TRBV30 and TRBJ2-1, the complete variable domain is SQTIHQWPATLVQPVGSPLSLECTVEGTSNPNLYWYRQAAGRGLQLLFYSVGIGQISSEVPQNLSASRPQDRQFILSSKKLLLSDSGFYLCAGGVVLPGEQFFGPGTRLTVL.

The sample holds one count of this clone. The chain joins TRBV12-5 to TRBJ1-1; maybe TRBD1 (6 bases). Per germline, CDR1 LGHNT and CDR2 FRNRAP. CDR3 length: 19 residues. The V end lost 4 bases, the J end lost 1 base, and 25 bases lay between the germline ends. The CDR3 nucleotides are TGTGCTAGTGGTTGGAGCTCATATAACAGCAGGGGAGAGAACACTGAAGCTTTCTTT. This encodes CASGWSSYNSRGENTEAFF.

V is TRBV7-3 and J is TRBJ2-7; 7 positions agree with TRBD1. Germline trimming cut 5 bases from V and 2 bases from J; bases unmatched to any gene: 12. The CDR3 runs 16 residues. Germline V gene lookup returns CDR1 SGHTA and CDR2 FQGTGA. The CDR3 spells CASSPGPGQWPYEQYF. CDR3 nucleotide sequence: TGTGCCAGCAGCCCGGGCCCGGGACAGTGGCCCTACGAGCAGTACTTC.

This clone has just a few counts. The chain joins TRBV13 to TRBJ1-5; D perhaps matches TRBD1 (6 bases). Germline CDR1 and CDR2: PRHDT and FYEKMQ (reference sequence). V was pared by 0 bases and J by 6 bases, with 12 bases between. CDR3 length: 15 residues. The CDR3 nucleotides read TGTGCCAGCAGCTTAGGCAGGGGAAGAGGTCAGCCCCAGCATTTT. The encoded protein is CASSLGRGRGQPQHF. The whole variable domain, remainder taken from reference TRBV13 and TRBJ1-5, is AAGVIQSPRHLIKEKRETATLKCYPIPRHDTVYWYQQGPGQDPQFLISFYEKMQSDKGSIPDRFSAQQFSDYHSELNMSSLELGDSALYFCASSLGRGRGQPQHFGDGTRLSIL.

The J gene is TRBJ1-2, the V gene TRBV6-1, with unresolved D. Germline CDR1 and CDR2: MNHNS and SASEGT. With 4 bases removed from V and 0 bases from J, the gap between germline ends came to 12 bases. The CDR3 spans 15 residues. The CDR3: CASSGTTIANYGYTF. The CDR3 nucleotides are TGTGCCAGCAGTGGGACTACTATCGCTAACTATGGCTACACCTTC.

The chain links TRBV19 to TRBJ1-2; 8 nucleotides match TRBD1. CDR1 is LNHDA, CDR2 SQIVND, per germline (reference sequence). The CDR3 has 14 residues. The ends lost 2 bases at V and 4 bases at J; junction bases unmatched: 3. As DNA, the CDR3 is TGTGCCAGTAGTATATCAGGGGGCGGCTATGGCTACACCTTC. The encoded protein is CASSISGGGYGYTF.

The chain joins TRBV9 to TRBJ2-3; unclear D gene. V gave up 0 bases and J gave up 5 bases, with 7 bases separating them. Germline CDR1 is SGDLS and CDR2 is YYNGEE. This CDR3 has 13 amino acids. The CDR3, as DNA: TGTGCCAGCAGCGTAGGGGGAAGAGATACGCAGTATTTT. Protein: CASSVGGRDTQYF. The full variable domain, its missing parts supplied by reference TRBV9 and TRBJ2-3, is DSGVTQTPKHLITATGQRVTLRCSPRSGDLSVYWYQQSLDQGLQFLIQYYNGEERAKGNILERFSAQQFPDLHSELNLSSLELGDSALYFCASSVGGRDTQYFGPGTRLTVL.